These 15 T cell receptor beta chains came from one sample sequenced in a study of TIL therapy for anti-PD-1-resistant metastatic lung cancer (dated by TCRdb to the early 2020s). TCR beta CDR3 regions were amplified from genomic DNA with the immunoSEQ v3 hsTCRB kit using bias-controlled multiplex PCR. In TCRdb, the immuneACCESS table is reduced to in-frame sequences with V and J assigned. These tables do not hold every clone; where another copy was compared, an unresolved V gene accounts for under half, and the others remain unexplained. Recorded for this sample are about 60,000 clones; roughly 66% of them occurred a single time. Over 6.5% of the sample is held by the ten biggest clonotypes. The meaning of the sample's time point label: pre-treatment sample, taken before nivolumab and TIL therapy. The source was blood, collected at baseline. These receptors all stem from a person aged 25 to 80 with non-small cell lung cancer.

V gene TRBV19 combines with J gene TRBJ2-1; 7 bases match TRBD2. Germline CDR1 LNHDA, CDR2 SQIVND (reference sequence). CDR3 length: 16 residues. Trimming cost V 0 bases and J 3 bases; bases outside gene matches: 5. This chain's CDR3 is CASSIERAGVYNEQFF. The CDR3 region has the DNA TGTGCCAGTAGTATAGAGAGGGCGGGGGTCTACAATGAGCAGTTCTTC.

The rearrangement links TRBV30 to TRBJ2-1; D is unresolved. Germline CDR1 reads GTSNPN; CDR2 reads SVGIG (reference sequence). This CDR3 spans 14 amino acids. V lost 2 bases, J lost 2 bases, and 10 bases lay in between. The CDR3: CAWSILNPYNEQFF. The CDR3 DNA is TGTGCCTGGAGTATCCTTAACCCCTACAATGAGCAGTTCTTC.

CDR3 DNA: TGCGCCAGCAGCAGTATAGGAGGGAGGCTTGGGGAGACCCAGTACTTC. This codes for CASSSIGGRLGETQYF. The chain employs TRBV5-1 and TRBJ2-5, with D perhaps matching TRBD2 (6 bases). The CDR3 runs 16 residues. The germline V gene has CDR1 SGHRS and CDR2 YFSETQ. V was trimmed by 4 bases and J by 5 bases, leaving 21 bases between them.

This clone was seen a handful of times. The chain employs TRBV2 and TRBJ1-1, with D perhaps TRBD1 (6 bases). Germline V gene data show CDR1 as SNHLY and CDR2 as FYNNEI. This CDR3 region has 14 residues. Between the trimmed V and J ends, which lost 7 bases and 2 bases, there was a span of 14 bases. In DNA, the CDR3 is TGTGCCAGCATATTCCGGACAGACAACACTGAAGCTTTCTTT. Its translation: CASIFRTDNTEAFF.

J is TRBJ2-3 and V is TRBV29-1, with TRBD2 as a possible D gene (6 bases). Germline V gene sequence: CDR1 SQVTM, CDR2 ANQGSEA. The CDR3 sequence is 15 residues long. The V and J ends lost 2 bases and 1 base respectively, with 13 bases between them. The CDR3 bases are TGCAGCGTTGAAATTCCTAGCGTTCGCACAGATACGCAGTATTTT. It is translated as CSVEIPSVRTDTQYF.

The chain uses TRBV6-5 and TRBJ2-1; 8 bases align to TRBD1. Germline V gene sequence: CDR1 MNHEY, CDR2 SVGAGI. The V segment lost 2 bases and the J segment 8 bases; nucleotides outside the gene matches: 11. The CDR3 totals 16 residues. The DNA of the CDR3 is TGTGCCAGCAGTTACGTGAAGACAGGGGTAGTCGATGAGCAGTTCTTC. Its translation: CASSYVKTGVVDEQFF.

This chain joins TRBV9 and TRBJ2-7; D ambiguous. From germline, CDR1 is SGDLS and CDR2 YYNGEE. The CDR3 is 13 residues long. V gave up 0 bases and J gave up 3 bases, with 7 bases separating them. CDR3 bases: TGTGCCAGCAGCGTAGGGGCGAGCTACGAGCAGTACTTC. Amino acid sequence: CASSVGASYEQYF.

This clone came up a few times. The DNA for the CDR3 is TGTGCCAGCAGCCAAGATCTCGAAGGTTATAATTCACCCCTCCACTTT. It encodes CASSQDLEGYNSPLHF. This chain uses TRBV4-2 with TRBJ1-6; D not certain. The length of the CDR3 is 16 residues. V was clipped by 0 bases and J by 4 bases, with 10 bases between them. Germline assignment: CDR1 LGHNA and CDR2 YNFKEQ.

J is TRBJ1-1 and V is TRBV7-9; D not resolved. V was clipped by 1 base and J by 5 bases, with 11 bases between them. In germline, CDR1 is SEHNR, CDR2 FQNEAQ (reference sequence). The CDR3 is made up of 14 amino acids. In nucleotides, the CDR3 is TGTGCCAGCAGCTTAGACACACAAAGGACTGAAGCTTTCTTT. Protein product: CASSLDTQRTEAFF.

This chain joins TRBV2 and TRBJ2-5; D unclear. V gave up 5 bases and J gave up 2 bases, with 12 bases separating them. The CDR3 is 14 amino acids. CDR1 and CDR2 from the germline V gene are SNHLY and FYNNEI. CDR3 residues: CASSLDHIQETQYF. The DNA for the CDR3 is TGTGCCAGCAGTCTTGACCACATACAAGAGACCCAGTACTTC.

The V and J genes are TRBV2 and TRBJ1-5, with D uncertain. Looked up from germline, CDR1 is SNHLY and CDR2 is FYNNEI. This CDR3 is 12 amino acids long. Trimming took off 8 bases at V and 1 base at J, with 6 bases between the two ends. The CDR3: CASLGSNQPQHF. In DNA form, the CDR3 reads TGTGCCAGCCTGGGAAGCAATCAGCCCCAGCATTTT. The full variable domain, completed using reference TRBV2 and TRBJ1-5, is EPEVTQTPSHQVTQMGQEVILRCVPISNHLYFYWYRQILGQKVEFLVSFYNNEISEKSEIFDDQFSVERPDGSNFTLKIRSTKLEDSAMYFCASLGSNQPQHFGDGTRLSIL.

The chain uses TRBV9 and TRBJ2-7; D gene unclear. The CDR3 runs to 15 residues. In germline, CDR1 is SGDLS, CDR2 YYNGEE. The V and J ends lost 2 bases and 5 bases respectively, with 17 bases between them. The chain's CDR3 is CASSVGRSLGDEQYF. The CDR3 coding sequence is TGTGCCAGCAGCGTCGGCAGATCTTTGGGCGACGAGCAGTACTTC.

This clone showed up just a few times. The chain combines TRBV29-1 with TRBJ1-1; D remains ambiguous. This CDR3 has 12 residues. The V and J ends lost 6 bases and 6 bases respectively, with 14 bases between them. Germline-derived CDR1 and CDR2 are SQVTM and ANQGSEA. The CDR3 reads CSVLNFNSEAFF. CDR3 coding DNA: TGCAGCGTGCTTAACTTCAATTCTGAAGCTTTCTTT.

The V call is TRBV4-1, the J call TRBJ1-6; 8 nucleotides agree with TRBD1. From germline, CDR1 is MGHRA and CDR2 YSYEKL. The CDR3 is 17 residues long. Trimming at V came to 0 bases and at J to 6 bases, leaving 7 bases not matched to a gene. DNA for the CDR3: TGCGCCAGCAGCCAAGACCACCAGGGGGCCAGTAATTCACCCCTCCACTTT. Its translation is CASSQDHQGASNSPLHF.

The sample holds a few counts of this clone. The CDR3 loop is CASSFRGAGEKLFF. The CDR3, as DNA: TGTGCCAGCAGCTTTAGAGGGGCGGGAGAAAAACTGTTTTTT. The chain employs TRBV5-4 and TRBJ1-4; D might be TRBD1 (5 bases). The V end was cut by 2 bases, the J end by 8 bases, with 13 bases between. This CDR3 contains 14 residues. Germline CDR1 reads SGHNT; CDR2 reads YYREEE (reference sequence).